This T cell receptor beta chain derives from a study of OX40 agonist ivuxolimab in advanced cancers. For the study at large: Males comprised about 84% of the group, whose mean age was about 61 years (range about 20 to 90).

Trimming cost V 0 bases and J 0 bases, with 18 bases left between them. CDR1 and CDR2 (germline): SGHTA, FQGNSA. This CDR3 is built from 20 residues. On this clone itself: The antigen remains undetermined.

General observations from the study: Blood T cells, both CD4+ and CD8+, expanded clonally by week 6 at 0.1 to 3.0 mg/kg.

Blood draws occurred at baseline, cycle 4 day 1, and cycle 7 day 1. Clones were sequenced by immunoSEQ multiplex PCR, and TCRdb holds only the in-frame ones, with some missing. Seen here are fewer than 55,000 clones, around 87% observed once, and the top ten hold under 2%. The clonotype was recovered from an adult with an advanced solid tumor such as melanoma, head and neck, liver or kidney cancer. The input for sequencing was CD4+ or CD8+ T cells sorted from blood, taken in a trial of the OX40 agonist ivuxolimab. The chain carries TRBV7-2 and TRBJ2-6; D is ambiguous. CDR3 bases: TGTGCCAGCAGCTTAGCTGGACGCCTACTACCTAGCTCTGGGGCCAACGTCCTGACTTTC. Translation: CASSLAGRLLPSSGANVLTF. Supplemented by reference TRBV7-2 and TRBJ2-6, the full variable domain reads GAGVSQSPSNKVTEKGKDVELRCDPISGHTALYWYRQSLGQGLEFLIYFQGNSAPDKSGLPSDRFSAERTGGSVSTLTIQRTQQEDSAVYLCASSLAGRLLPSSGANVLTFGAGSRLTVL.